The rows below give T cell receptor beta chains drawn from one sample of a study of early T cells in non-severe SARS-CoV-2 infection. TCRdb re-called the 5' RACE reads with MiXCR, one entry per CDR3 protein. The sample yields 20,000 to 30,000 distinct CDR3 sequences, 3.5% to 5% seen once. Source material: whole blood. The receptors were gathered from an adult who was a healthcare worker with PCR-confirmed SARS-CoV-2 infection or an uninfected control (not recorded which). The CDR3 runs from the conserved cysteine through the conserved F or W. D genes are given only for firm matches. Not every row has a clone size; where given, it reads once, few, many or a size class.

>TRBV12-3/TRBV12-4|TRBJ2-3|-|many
CASRVPESTDTQYF
TGTGCCAGCAGGGTACCTGAAAGCACAGATACGCAGTATTTT
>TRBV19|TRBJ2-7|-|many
CASRTNTYEQYF
TGTGCCAGTAGGACGAACACCTACGAGCAGTACTTC
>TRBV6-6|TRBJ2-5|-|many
CASSYPRGAGGGDSIRRVQETQYF
TGTGCCAGCAGTTACCCCCGAGGGGCAGGGGGAGGGGATTCGATACGTCGAGTCCAAGAGACCCAGTACTTC
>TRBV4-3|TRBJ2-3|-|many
CASSQEVGPTDTQYF
TGCGCCAGCAGCCAAGAGGTCGGTCCCACAGATACGCAGTATTTT
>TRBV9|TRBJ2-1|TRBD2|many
CASSVRDPLAGLVSYNEQFF
TGTGCCAGCAGCGTAAGGGATCCGCTAGCGGGGCTTGTGTCCTACAATGAGCAGTTCTTC
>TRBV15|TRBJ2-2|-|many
CATSRGGDTGELFF
TGTGCCACCAGCAGAGGGGGGGACACCGGGGAGCTGTTTTTT
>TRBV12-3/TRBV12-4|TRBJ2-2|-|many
CASSRLASGELFF
TGTGCCAGCAGTCGGCTAGCGTCCGGGGAGCTGTTTTTT
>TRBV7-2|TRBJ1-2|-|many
CASSLAAGTTNYGYTF
TGTGCCAGCAGCTTAGCGGCAGGGACCACTAACTATGGCTACACCTTC
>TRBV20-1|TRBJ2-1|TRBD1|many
CSARVRGRRNNEQFF
TGCAGTGCTAGAGTAAGGGGGCGCAGAAACAATGAGCAGTTCTTC
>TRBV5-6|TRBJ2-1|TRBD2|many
CASSPMRLAGLGEFF
TGTGCCAGCAGCCCCATGAGACTAGCGGGGTTAGGGGAGTTCTTC
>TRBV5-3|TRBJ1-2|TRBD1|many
CARGQGNGYTF
TGTGCCAGGGGACAGGGAAATGGCTACACCTTC
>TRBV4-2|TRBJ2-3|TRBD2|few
CASSRIAGGPIITQYF
TGTGCCAGCAGCCGCATAGCGGGGGGGCCTATAATTACGCAGTATTTT
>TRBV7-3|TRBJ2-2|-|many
CASSLNLGRTGELFF
TGTGCCAGCAGCTTAAACCTGGGCAGGACCGGGGAGCTGTTTTTT
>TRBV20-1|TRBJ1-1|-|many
CSADRTANTEAFF
TGCAGTGCTGATAGGACAGCGAACACTGAAGCTTTCTTT
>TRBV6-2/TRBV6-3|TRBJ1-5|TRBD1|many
CASREQGAGQPQHF
TGTGCCAGCAGAGAACAGGGGGCGGGTCAGCCCCAGCATTTT
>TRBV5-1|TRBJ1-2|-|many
CASSLDGAYGYTF
TGCGCCAGCAGCTTGGACGGAGCCTATGGCTACACCTTC
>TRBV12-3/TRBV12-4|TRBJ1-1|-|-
CASSLRAENTEAFF
TGTGCCAGCAGTTTACGGGCAGAGAACACTGAAGCTTTCTTT
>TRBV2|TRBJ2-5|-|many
CASSELGFRETQYF
TGTGCCAGCAGTGAGTTGGGATTTCGGGAGACCCAGTACTTC
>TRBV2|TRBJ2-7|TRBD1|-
CASSRRTPGTGSYEQYF
TGTGCCAGCAGCCGAAGAACTCCCGGGACAGGGAGCTACGAGCAGTACTTC
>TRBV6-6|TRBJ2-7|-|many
CASRLTASSYEQYF
TGTGCCAGCAGACTGACTGCCAGCTCCTACGAGCAGTACTTC
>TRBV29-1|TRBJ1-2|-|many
CSVEGTENYGYTF
TGCAGCGTTGAAGGGACAGAAAACTATGGCTACACCTTC
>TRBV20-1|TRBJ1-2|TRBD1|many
CSARAGTGNGYTF
TGCAGTGCTAGGGCCGGGACAGGAAATGGCTACACCTTC